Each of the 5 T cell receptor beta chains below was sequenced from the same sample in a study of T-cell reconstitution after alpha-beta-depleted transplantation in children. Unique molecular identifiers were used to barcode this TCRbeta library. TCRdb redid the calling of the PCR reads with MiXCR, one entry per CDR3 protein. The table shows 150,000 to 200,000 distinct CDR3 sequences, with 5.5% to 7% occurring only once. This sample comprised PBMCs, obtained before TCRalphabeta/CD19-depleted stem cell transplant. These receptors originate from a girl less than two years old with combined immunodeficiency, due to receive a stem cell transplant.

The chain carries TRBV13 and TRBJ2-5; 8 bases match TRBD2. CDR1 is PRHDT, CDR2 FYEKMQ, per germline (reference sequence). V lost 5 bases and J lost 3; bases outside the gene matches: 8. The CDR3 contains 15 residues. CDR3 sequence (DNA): TGTGCCAGCAGCATCCTCATGACTAGCGAAGAGACCCAGTACTTC. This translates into CASSILMTSEETQYF. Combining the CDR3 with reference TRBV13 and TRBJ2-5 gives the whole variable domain AAGVIQSPRHLIKEKRETATLKCYPIPRHDTVYWYQQGPGQDPQFLISFYEKMQSDKGSIPDRFSAQQFSDYHSELNMSSLELGDSALYFCASSILMTSEETQYFGPGTRLLVL.

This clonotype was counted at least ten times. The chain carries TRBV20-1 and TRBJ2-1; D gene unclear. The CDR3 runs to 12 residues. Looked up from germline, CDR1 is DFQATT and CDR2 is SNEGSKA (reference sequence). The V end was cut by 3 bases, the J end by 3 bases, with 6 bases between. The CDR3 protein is CSASVHYNEQFF. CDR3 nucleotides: TGCAGTGCTAGCGTTCACTACAATGAGCAGTTCTTC.

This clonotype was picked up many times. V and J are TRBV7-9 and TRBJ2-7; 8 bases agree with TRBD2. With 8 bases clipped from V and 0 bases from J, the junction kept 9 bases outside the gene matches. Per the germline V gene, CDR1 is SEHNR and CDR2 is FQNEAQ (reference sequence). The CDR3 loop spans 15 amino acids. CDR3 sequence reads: CASADQGTSSYEQYF. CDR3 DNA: TGTGCCAGCGCCGACCAGGGGACTAGCTCCTACGAGCAGTACTTC.

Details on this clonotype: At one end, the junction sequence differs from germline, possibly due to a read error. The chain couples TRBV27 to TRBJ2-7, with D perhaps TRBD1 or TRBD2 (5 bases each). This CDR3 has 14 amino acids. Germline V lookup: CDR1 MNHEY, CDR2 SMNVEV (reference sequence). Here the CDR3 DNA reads TGTGCCAGCAGTTTGGGGACCACCTCCTACGAGGAGTACTTC. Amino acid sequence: CASSLGTTSYEEYF.

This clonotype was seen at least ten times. As DNA, the CDR3 is TGTGCCAGCAGCTTAGTCCGGGGGGACGGGGAGCTGTTTTTT. It translates to CASSLVRGDGELFF. This rearrangement joins TRBV7-2 to TRBJ2-2; 7 bases match TRBD2. Germline V gene data show CDR1 as SGHTA and CDR2 as FQGNSA. The CDR3 sequence is 14 residues long. The V gene end was trimmed by 1 base and the J gene end by 7 bases; junction bases not matched to a gene: 3.